This passage covers 21 T cell receptor beta chains from one sample sequenced in a study of shared clonotypes between healthy human individuals. TCRdb keeps only in-frame clones here, not all; method: immunoSEQ multiplex PCR. The sample holds over 400,000 clones; roughly 80% are singletons and the top ten take approximately 11%. Sequenced sample: PBMCs. These TCRs come from a woman aged 40 to 55 in good health. Some clones in this sample may be carry-over from other donors' samples.

This chain joins TRBV5-1 and TRBJ2-3; a possible D gene is TRBD1 (6 bases). This CDR3 is built from 15 residues. V shed 0 bases and J shed 4 bases, with 12 bases lying between them. The germline gives CDR1 SGHRS, CDR2 YFSETQ. CDR3 protein: CASSLAGVDPDTQYF. The CDR3 DNA is TGCGCCAGCAGCTTGGCAGGGGTAGACCCAGATACGCAGTATTTT.

The chain recombines TRBV5-1 with TRBJ2-1; 8 positions agree with TRBD2. CDR1 and CDR2 from the germline V gene are SGHRS and YFSETQ. CDR3 size: 16 residues. J was trimmed by 4 bases and V by 2 bases; bases with no gene match: 8. The CDR3 sequence is CASSLISGVEYNEQFF. The CDR3 region has the DNA TGCGCCAGCAGCTTAATTAGCGGGGTGGAATACAATGAGCAGTTCTTC.

For the CDR3, the DNA is TGTGCCACCAGCAAAGGACTACTGGCTGGGACCAATCAGCCCCAGCATTTT. This sequence encodes CATSKGLLAGTNQPQHF. The V gene is TRBV15, the J gene TRBJ1-5; TRBD1 is a possible D gene (5 bases). The CDR3 has 17 amino acids. The V end was cut by 4 bases, the J end by 3 bases, with 19 bases between. Germline V gene data show CDR1 as LNHNV and CDR2 as YYDKDF (reference sequence).

As to this clone: With only one base between it and a far larger clone, this is likely a read error. The rearrangement joins TRBV29-1 to TRBJ2-5; 8 bases match TRBD1. From germline, CDR1 is SQVTM and CDR2 ANQGSEA. The CDR3 contains 16 residues. V lost 4 bases, J lost 5 bases, and 15 bases stayed unmatched. The CDR3, as DNA: TGCAGCGTTGTAAACACTTTAACAGGGGGAGGCGAGACCCAGTACTTC. It codes for CSVVNTLTGGGETQYF.

CDR3 loop: CASSTGGSGEQYF. The CDR3 nucleotides are TGTGCCAGCAGCACAGGGGGCTCAGGCGAGCAGTACTTC. The chain has TRBV7-3 and TRBJ2-7, with 9 bases that match TRBD1. CDR3 length: 13 amino acids. In germline, CDR1 is SGHTA, CDR2 FQGTGA. Unmatched junction bases numbered 5, after V lost 5 bases and J lost 6 bases.

The chain carries TRBV18 and TRBJ1-1; tentative D call: TRBD1 (5 bases). Germline-derived CDR1 and CDR2 are KGHSH and LQKENI. V lost 3 bases to trimming and J lost 0 bases, with 11 bases between them. The CDR3 runs 15 residues. Here the CDR3 DNA reads TGTGCCAGCTCACCCACCGACAGAGTGAACACTGAAGCTTTCTTT. Its translation is CASSPTDRVNTEAFF.

This chain links TRBV7-6 with TRBJ1-5; possible D gene TRBD1, 6 bases. CDR3 length: 13 amino acids. V lost 5 bases to trimming and J lost 7 bases, with 12 bases between them. Germline V gene sequence: CDR1 SGHVS, CDR2 FNYEAQ. The CDR3 spells CASSPEGGQPQHF. In DNA, the CDR3 is TGTGCCAGCAGCCCGGAGGGGGGGCAGCCCCAGCATTTT.

The chain is built from TRBV4-2 and TRBJ1-1; D perhaps matches TRBD1 (5 bases). CDR3 length equals 13 residues. Germline V CDR1 and CDR2: LGHNA, YNFKEQ. V dropped 7 bases and J dropped 1 base, with 10 bases sitting between them. Here the CDR3 reads CASTQGPNTEAFF. In nucleotides, the CDR3 is TGTGCCAGCACCCAGGGACCGAACACTGAAGCTTTCTTT.

The chain is built from TRBV5-4 and TRBJ1-1; a weak D match, TRBD1 (5 bases). Germline CDR1 is SGHNT and CDR2 is YYREEE (reference sequence). CDR3 length: 15 residues. The V end lost 4 bases, the J end lost 1 base, and 14 bases lay between the germline ends. CDR3 loop: CASSNPGRGNTEAFF. CDR3 nucleotide sequence: TGTGCCAGCAGCAACCCGGGACGGGGGAACACTGAAGCTTTCTTT.

Turning to this clone: A far bigger clonotype differs at one base, so this is likely a read error. Other DNA sequences in the sample encode the same CDR3. V and J are TRBV30 and TRBJ1-2; perhaps TRBD1 as D (6 bases). Germline V gene sequence: CDR1 GTSNPN, CDR2 SVGIG (reference sequence). The CDR3 runs to 14 residues. The CDR3 sequence is CAWTPSETGYGYTF. The DNA for the CDR3 is TGTGCTTGGACCCCCTCTGAGACAGGCTATGGCTACACCTTC.

The chain uses TRBV25-1 and TRBJ1-2; 8 bases map to TRBD1. Per germline, CDR1 MGHDK and CDR2 SYGVNS. The trim removed 2 bases at V and 6 bases at J, leaving 8 bases unmatched. There are 15 residues in the CDR3. CDR3 nucleotides: TGTGCCAGCAGTGAAGTGGACAGGGATAATCATGGCTACACCTTC. Its protein product is CASSEVDRDNHGYTF.

The V gene is TRBV10-3, the J gene TRBJ1-1; 9 positions match TRBD1. The germline V gene encodes CDR1 ENHRY and CDR2 SYGVKD. The CDR3 extends over 13 amino acids. V shed 6 bases, J shed 4 bases, and the junction held 3 bases outside the gene matches. This CDR3 reads CAIRQGAGTEAFF. CDR3 in DNA: TGTGCCATCAGACAGGGGGCTGGCACTGAAGCTTTCTTT.

The chain uses TRBV5-1 and TRBJ2-1; 13 nucleotides align to TRBD2. The V gene end was trimmed by 4 bases and the J gene end by 7 bases; junction bases not matched to a gene: 11. CDR1 and CDR2 (germline): SGHRS, YFSETQ. The CDR3 covers 17 residues. The CDR3 nucleotides read TGCGCCAGCAGCACATGGACTAGCGGGAGTGCGGGGAATGAGCAGTTCTTC. Its protein is CASSTWTSGSAGNEQFF.

The chain links TRBV28 to TRBJ1-2; D perhaps matches TRBD1 (5 bases). This CDR3 contains 14 residues. Trimming took off 6 bases at V and 4 bases at J, with 15 bases between the two ends. From germline, CDR1 is MDHEN and CDR2 SYDVKM. For the CDR3, the DNA is TGTGCCAGCAGCACAGGACCTCTACCCTATGGCTACACCTTC. Its translation is CASSTGPLPYGYTF.

This chain links TRBV7-2 with TRBJ2-7; D ambiguous. Germline lookup yields CDR1 SGHTA and CDR2 FQGNSA. Trimming cost V 1 base and J 6 bases, with 13 bases left between them. The CDR3 sequence is 14 residues long. The CDR3 reads CASSLGPLSGEQYF. DNA for the CDR3: TGTGCCAGCAGCTTAGGTCCATTAAGTGGCGAGCAGTACTTC.

About this clone itself: A far larger clone is off by one base, so a read error is likely. A read error is likely, as this CDR3 ends without the conserved phenylalanine or tryptophan. The V and J genes are TRBV4-2 and TRBJ2-2; tentatively, D is TRBD2 (6 bases). Trimming left V 0 bases short and J 5 bases short, with 10 bases between. Germline values: CDR1 LGHNA, CDR2 YNFKEQ. The CDR3 spans 15 residues. The CDR3 region is CASSQDHGSTGELFL. CDR3 DNA sequence: TGTGCCAGCAGCCAAGATCACGGGAGTACCGGGGAGCTGTTTCTT.

About this clone itself: This is likely an artifact of a read error, given a far larger clone one base away. The V call is TRBV28, the J call TRBJ2-3, with 13 bases lining up with TRBD2. Germline V gene data show CDR1 as MDHEN and CDR2 as SYDVKM. This CDR3 region has 18 residues. CDR3 residues: CAGSVLAGGIFGTDTQYF. The CDR3 bases are TGTGCCGGCAGTGTACTAGCGGGAGGGATCTTCGGCACAGATACGCAGTATTTT.

Notes on this clone: Since a much larger clone is just one base distant, this may be a read error. Other DNA sequences from this sample encode an identical CDR3 as well. The V and J genes are TRBV2 and TRBJ1-5; possible D gene TRBD1, 6 bases. The length of the CDR3 is 14 residues. Germline CDR1 reads SNHLY; CDR2 reads FYNNEI. The CDR3 loop reads CASRDSYSNQPQHF. The CDR3 DNA reads as TGTGCCAGCAGGGACAGCTATAGCAATCAGCCTCAGCATTTT.

J is TRBJ1-3 and V is TRBV9, with a weak D call TRBD1 (5 bases). CDR3 length: 15 amino acids. V shed 3 bases and J shed 2 bases, with 12 bases lying between them. The germline V gene has CDR1 SGDLS and CDR2 YYNGEE. In DNA form, the CDR3 reads TGTGCCAGCAGCGCTACAGGAGTCGCTGGAAACACCATATATTTT. Its translation is CASSATGVAGNTIYF.

The genes are TRBV7-9 and TRBJ1-5; perhaps TRBD1 as D (5 bases). Germline assignment: CDR1 SEHNR and CDR2 FQNEAQ (reference sequence). V lost 1 base and J lost 2, with 9 bases in between. The CDR3 length is 15 residues. CDR3 sequence (DNA): TGTGCCAGCAGCTTAGGTCCGGGGCGCAATCAGCCCCAGCATTTT. Translated: CASSLGPGRNQPQHF.

This clone was found a few times. It differs at one base from a far larger clone, so likely a read error. Other DNA sequences within the sample encode an identical CDR3. The V and J genes are TRBV25-1 and TRBJ2-7, with TRBD2 as a possible D gene (5 bases). Germline CDR1 and CDR2: MGHDK and SYGVNS. Trimming pared 5 bases from V and 6 bases from J, leaving 23 bases between. There are 16 residues in the CDR3. The CDR3 loop is CASSPSGSRSRGEQYF. The CDR3 DNA reads TGTGCCAGCAGTCCTAGTGGGAGCCGATCACGGGGCGAGCAGTACTTC.